The 3 T cell receptor beta chains reported below all come from one sample, sequenced in a study of shared clonotypes between healthy human individuals. Sequencing used immunoSEQ multiplex PCR; TCRdb keeps in-frame clones, though not all of them. The table shows approximately 440,000 clones, with approximately 77% occurring only once. Sequences were obtained from PBMCs. Every receptor here comes from a woman in her 40s in good health. Some clones in this sample may be carry-over from other donors' samples.

Only one count was recorded for this clone. The genes are TRBV11-3 and TRBJ2-1; 9 bases line up with TRBD2. With 8 bases clipped from V and 3 bases from J, the junction kept 14 bases outside the gene matches. The CDR3 consists of 17 residues. CDR1 and CDR2 (germline): SGHNT, YENEEA. CDR3 bases: TGTGCCAGCGAAAACATTCGGCGGGAGGGCCGCTACAATGAGCAGTTCTTC. This gives the protein CASENIRREGRYNEQFF.

This clone has just a few counts. The rearrangement uses TRBV7-9 and TRBJ2-7, with TRBD1 as a possible D gene (6 bases). Germline V CDR1 and CDR2: SEHNR, FQNEAQ (reference sequence). The CDR3 spans 14 residues. V was clipped by 6 bases and J by 4 bases, with 16 bases between them. CDR3 DNA: TGTGCCAGCAGAGGACAGAGCAAAATGTACGAGCAGTACTTC. Its translation is CASRGQSKMYEQYF.

The V gene is TRBV29-1, the J gene TRBJ1-5; D not certain. Germline V gene sequence: CDR1 SQVTM, CDR2 ANQGSEA. This CDR3 comprises 16 residues. Trimming took off 1 base at V and 2 bases at J, with 15 bases between the two ends. CDR3 sequence reads: CSVEVQAPGGNQPQHF. Written as DNA, the CDR3 is TGCAGCGTTGAAGTCCAAGCCCCCGGGGGCAATCAGCCCCAGCATTTT. Complete variable domain (other parts from reference TRBV29-1 and TRBJ1-5): SAVISQKPSRDICQRGTSLTIQCQVDSQVTMMFWYRQQPGQSLTLIATANQGSEATYESGFVIDKFPISRPNLTFSTLTVSNMSPEDSSIYLCSVEVQAPGGNQPQHFGDGTRLSIL.